This T cell receptor beta chain was found in a study of cytomegalovirus exposure and HLA in healthy donors. Study conclusions and caveats: Researchers reportedly found TCR beta sequences accurately predicted most subjects' HLA-A and HLA-B alleles. As was reported, the classifier diagnosed cytomegalovirus status with high specificity and sensitivity.

J was trimmed by 2 bases and V by 1 base; bases with no gene match: 9. The CDR3 is 17 residues long. Germline CDR1 and CDR2: SGDLS and YYNGEE. With respect to this clone: Its matching antigen is unknown.

Researchers ran the PCR with 60 Vbeta and 13 Jbeta primers. TCRdb's copy holds only in-frame clones and misses some; the assay was immunoSEQ multiplex PCR. The sample holds over 150,000 clones; around four fifths are singletons and the top ten take approximately 1.2%. The sequencing input was PBMCs. The receptor's source is a boy aged 2 to 9 in good health and CMV-seronegative. The chain couples TRBV9 to TRBJ2-5; 9 nucleotides align to TRBD1. The CDR3 nucleotides are TGTGCCAGCAGCGTATCGGGACAGGGCAATTTGCAAGAGACCCAGTACTTC. Amino acids: CASSVSGQGNLQETQYF. Supplemented by reference TRBV9 and TRBJ2-5, the full variable domain reads DSGVTQTPKHLITATGQRVTLRCSPRSGDLSVYWYQQSLDQGLQFLIQYYNGEERAKGNILERFSAQQFPDLHSELNLSSLELGDSALYFCASSVSGQGNLQETQYFGPGTRLLVL.